This T cell receptor beta chain was observed in a study of T cells in Graves' hyperthyroidism and ophthalmopathy (dated by TCRdb to about 2019). The study in broad terms: Peripheral blood samples were taken at the time of initial diagnosis, prior to any treatment. In over five Graves' hyperthyroidism patients, the study also compared T-cell repertoires from thyroid tissue with T-cell repertoires from blood. The 100 discovery patients were divided at random into training and test sets in a 7:3 ratio. TCR Vbeta CDR3 sequencing of 130 to 150 peripheral blood samples (43 ophthalmopathy, approximately 80 hyperthyroidism and 17 progressor patients) is reported in the paper. TCR V-J signatures able to tell the groups apart were searched for in a discovery cohort of approximately 95 patients, of whom under 45 had Graves' ophthalmopathy and 55 to 60 had stable Graves' hyperthyroidism. Following sampling, methimazole starting at 30 mg daily was given to hyperthyroidism patients, and high-dose intravenous methylprednisolone was given to ophthalmopathy patients. Whether ophthalmopathy could be predicted prospectively was tested in an independent validation cohort made up of approximately 19 hyperthyroidism patients plus 17 patients who later progressed to ophthalmopathy. What the authors observed across the whole study: A 13 V-J signature model separated ophthalmopathy from stable hyperthyroidism, with roughly 88% sensitivity and 81.08% specificity in cross-validation and 80%/75% in testing. During validation, the model predicted progression to ophthalmopathy a median of about 5.9 months ahead of onset, with approximately 70% sensitivity and almost 75% specificity. No statistical method was used to fix the sample size in advance, and group allocation was not hidden from the investigators. Blood samples also contained most of the expanded thyroid clonotypes (frequency above 0.001), which suggests that blood repertoires may reflect thyroid immune responses.

Amplification of TCR beta CDR3 regions was carried out from RNA transcripts. The first round of RT-PCR for the TCR CDR3 was performed with the HTBI primer set and the Qiagen OneStep RT-PCR kit. Libraries were constructed in a second round of multiplex PCR, after which size selection and purification were performed. The libraries were sequenced on an Illumina HiSeq2000 using paired-end 100 bp reads. Per the original workflow: Raw data were processed with SOAPnuke, discarding reads with adapters, uncalled bases, mean Phred below 15, or no exact constant-primer or identifier match. COPE v1.2.5 was used to merge high-quality paired reads, and clonotypes were defined as unique nucleotide sequences. MiTCR v1.1 was used to align the clonotypes against IMGT TRBV, TRBD and TRBJ reference segments. Analysis was restricted to V-J combinations with a frequency above 0.0001, which covered roughly 99% of repertoires. A TCS score was defined as the ratio of F50 (clonal expansion) to E x V (chaos), with BLOSUM62-based TCRdist applied between CDR3 peptides within each V-J. Welch's t-statistics and random forest reduced approximately 520 V-J features to 10 to 15, which were used in a naive Bayes classifier (R e1071). The public sequencing data were trimmed at Q25 with fastp and processed into clonotypes with MiXCR by TCRdb, which kept only in-frame beta chains. Each record represents a unique CDR3 protein, reported with the most common genes and DNA among its rows. TCRdb's processing, not the authors', yielded these V and J calls. The sample table shows roughly 360,000 distinct CDR3 sequences, and approximately 13% are seen once. The ten largest clones represent around 20% of the sample.

The CDR3, from cysteine to phenylalanine, totals 13 residues. Of the read, only the CDR3 DNA is kept; its 39 bases are in frame from base 1. V loses 6 bases, J loses 5 bases, and the germline ends lie 14 bases apart. From the germline V gene, CDR1 is MNHEY and CDR2 is SVGEGT. This clonotype was detected only a few times. It lacks a known antigen. Per-base qualities were not stored, and no clone one base away is much larger. Hyperthyroidism patients were newly diagnosed, had a disease duration of under 2 months, and were aged 18 to 65 years. The study excluded patients with uncontrolled infections, other autoimmune diseases, pregnancy or lactation. Diagnoses were established on the basis of clinical symptoms, serum thyroxine and TRAb, thyroid ultrasound, and orbital computed tomography. Blood from progressor patients was drawn when they were first diagnosed with hyperthyroidism, before any ophthalmopathy symptoms appeared. Ficoll-Paque density gradient centrifugation was used to isolate PBMCs from 8 to 10 ml of fresh peripheral blood. Progressor patients were first diagnosed with Graves' hyperthyroidism and then developed ophthalmopathy during follow-up. Total RNA was extracted with Trizol reagent, and quality was checked on an Agilent 2100 Bioanalyzer.

The sequenced sample was blood. Here the chain combines TRBV6-2 or TRBV6-3 and TRBJ2-7, with TRBD2 as a weak D call on 6 bases. The sequence was obtained from a man between 25 and 39 years old with Graves' hyperthyroidism that later progressed to Graves' ophthalmopathy. The DNA reads TGTGCCAGCAGGATGACTAGTACGGACGAGCAGTACTTC. Translated, this is CASRMTSTDEQYF.